The rows below give T cell receptor beta chains drawn from one sample of a study of blood T cell repertoires in COVID-19. Sequencing used immunoSEQ multiplex PCR; TCRdb keeps in-frame clones, though not all of them. The sample has under 350,000 clones; approximately 90% are singletons. Source material: peripheral blood. The source of these receptors is a woman aged 25 to 45 with COVID-19, enrolled during active disease. Each CDR3 is given with its conserved first and last residue. The D gene is left open where the match is weak. Clone sizes are given selectively: once, few, many, or a class where the clone is expanded.

J: TRBJ1-1; size: once; D: .; V: TRBV3-1/TRBV3-2; CDR3: CASSRTRNTEAFF; DNA: TGTGCCAGCAGCCGTACTAGGAACACTGAAGCTTTCTTT
J: TRBJ2-3; size: .; D: .; V: TRBV2; CDR3: CASSGDWRGTDTQYF; DNA: TGTGCCAGCAGTGGGGACTGGCGGGGCACAGATACGCAGTATTTT
J: TRBJ1-1; size: .; D: .; V: TRBV15; CDR3: CATSSPTETSEAFF; DNA: TGTGCCACCAGCTCGCCGACAGAGACCTCTGAAGCTTTCTTT
J: TRBJ1-6; size: .; D: TRBD1; V: TRBV7-3; CDR3: CASSLRGQGAGSPLHF; DNA: TGTGCCAGCAGCTTACGGGGACAGGGAGCTGGATCACCCCTCCACTTT
J: TRBJ1-1; size: .; D: TRBD1; V: TRBV5-4; CDR3: CANRDRGNTEAFF; DNA: TGTGCCAACCGGGACAGGGGAAACACTGAAGCTTTCTTT
J: TRBJ2-5; size: .; D: TRBD1; V: TRBV7-9; CDR3: CASSLAGQGAWETQYF; DNA: TGTGCCAGCAGCTTGGCCGGACAGGGGGCATGGGAGACCCAGTACTTC
J: TRBJ2-3; size: .; D: .; V: TRBV6-2/TRBV6-3; CDR3: CASSPYTDTQYF; DNA: TGTGCCAGCAGTCCCTACACAGATACGCAGTATTTT
J: TRBJ1-4; size: .; D: .; V: TRBV18; CDR3: CASSPKGNEKLFF; DNA: TGTGCCAGCTCACCCAAGGGGAATGAAAAACTGTTTTTT
J: TRBJ2-3; size: .; D: .; V: TRBV29-1; CDR3: CSVEQGPQYF; DNA: TGCAGCGTTGAACAGGGGCCGCAGTATTTT
J: TRBJ1-2; size: .; D: TRBD1; V: TRBV27; CDR3: CASSATGRKGYTF; DNA: TGTGCCAGCAGTGCGACAGGGCGGAAAGGCTACACCTTC
J: TRBJ1-3; size: once; D: .; V: TRBV5-1; CDR3: CASSQTGNTIYF; DNA: TGCGCCAGCAGCCAGACAGGAAACACCATATATTTT
J: TRBJ2-7; size: .; D: TRBD2; V: TRBV19; CDR3: CASSIYSGDLYEQYF; DNA: TGTGCCAGTAGTATTTATAGCGGGGACCTCTACGAGCAGTACTTC
J: TRBJ2-1; size: once; D: TRBD2; V: TRBV5-1; CDR3: CASSLAGTSGYRGSEQFF; DNA: TGCGCCAGCAGCTTGGCCGGGACTAGCGGATATCGTGGTAGTGAGCAGTTCTTC
J: TRBJ2-3; size: once; D: .; V: TRBV28; CDR3: CASSFRGRTDTQYF; DNA: TGTGCCAGCAGTTTTAGGGGGAGAACAGATACGCAGTATTTT
J: TRBJ2-2; size: .; D: TRBD2; V: TRBV5-1; CDR3: CASSLSGTGELFF; DNA: TGCGCCAGCAGCCTTAGCGGGACCGGGGAGCTGTTTTTT
J: TRBJ1-1; size: .; D: .; V: TRBV10-2; CDR3: CASSFTEAFF; DNA: TGCGCCAGCAGCTTCACTGAAGCTTTCTTT
J: TRBJ1-1; size: .; D: TRBD1; V: TRBV6-5; CDR3: CATGTGALSTEAFF; DNA: TGTGCCACTGGGACAGGGGCGCTATCCACTGAAGCTTTCTTT